The TCR beta chain under discussion was sequenced for a study of blood T cell repertoires in COVID-19. Study-wide context: Whether acute or convalescent, the COVID-19 samples came from the United States, Italy and Spain. Sources were T cells, B-cell-depleted T cells, or PBMCs; the material itself was cDNA or gDNA.

In the authors' workflow: Estimation of nucleated cell counts was performed using reference gene primer amplification. Sequencing used immunoSEQ multiplex PCR; TCRdb keeps in-frame clones, though not all of them. D and trimming were read from the DNA, whereas the V and J calls and clone size are those reported in that table. The sample lists about 480,000 clones; about nine tenths were seen once. This clone was recorded only once. Germline CDR1 is GTSNPN and CDR2 is SVGIG (reference sequence). Deletions cut 0 bases from V and 4 bases from J, with 19 bases between. The length of the CDR3 is 17 residues.

Sequenced input: peripheral blood. The source is a woman in her forties or fifties with COVID-19, enrolled during active disease. The V and J genes are TRBV30 and TRBJ1-3, with a tentative D call TRBD1 (6 bases). This CDR3 reads CAWSVRSTGLAGNTIYF. The DNA of the CDR3 is TGTGCCTGGAGTGTAAGATCTACAGGGCTCGCCGGAAACACCATATATTTT.